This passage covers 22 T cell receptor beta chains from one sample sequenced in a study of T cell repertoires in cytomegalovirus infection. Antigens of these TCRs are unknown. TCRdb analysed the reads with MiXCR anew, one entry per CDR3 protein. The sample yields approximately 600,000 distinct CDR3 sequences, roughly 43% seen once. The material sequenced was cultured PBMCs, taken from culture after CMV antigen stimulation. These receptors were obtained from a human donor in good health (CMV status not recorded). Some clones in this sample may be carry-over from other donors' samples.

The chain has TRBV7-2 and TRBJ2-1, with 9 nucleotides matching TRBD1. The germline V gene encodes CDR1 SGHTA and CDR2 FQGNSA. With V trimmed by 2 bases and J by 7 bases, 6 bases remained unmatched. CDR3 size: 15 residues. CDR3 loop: CASSLTGTGPNEQFF. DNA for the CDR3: TGTGCCAGCAGCTTAACTGGGACAGGGCCTAATGAGCAGTTCTTC.

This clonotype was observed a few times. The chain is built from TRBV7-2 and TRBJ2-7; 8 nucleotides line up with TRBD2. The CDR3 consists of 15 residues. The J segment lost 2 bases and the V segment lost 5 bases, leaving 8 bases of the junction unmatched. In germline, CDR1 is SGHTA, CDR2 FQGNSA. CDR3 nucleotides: TGTGCCAGCAGCCGACTAGCGACGGAAACCTACGAGCAGTACTTC. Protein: CASSRLATETYEQYF. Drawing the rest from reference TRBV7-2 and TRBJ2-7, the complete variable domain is GAGVSQSPSNKVTEKGKDVELRCDPISGHTALYWYRQSLGQGLEFLIYFQGNSAPDKSGLPSDRFSAERTGGSVSTLTIQRTQQEDSAVYLCASSRLATETYEQYFGPGTRLTVT.

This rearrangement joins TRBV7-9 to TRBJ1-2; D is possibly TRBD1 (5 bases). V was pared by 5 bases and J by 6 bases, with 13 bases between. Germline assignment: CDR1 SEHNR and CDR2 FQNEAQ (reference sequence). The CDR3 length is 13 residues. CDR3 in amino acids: CASSPGAANGYTF. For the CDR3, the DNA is TGTGCCAGCAGCCCTGGGGCTGCTAATGGCTACACCTTC.

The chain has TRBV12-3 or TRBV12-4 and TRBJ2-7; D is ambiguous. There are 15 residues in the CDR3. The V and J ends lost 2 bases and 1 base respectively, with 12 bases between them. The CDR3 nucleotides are TGTGCCAGCAGTTTAAAGTCGGGCGATTCCTACGAGCAGTACTTC. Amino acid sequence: CASSLKSGDSYEQYF.

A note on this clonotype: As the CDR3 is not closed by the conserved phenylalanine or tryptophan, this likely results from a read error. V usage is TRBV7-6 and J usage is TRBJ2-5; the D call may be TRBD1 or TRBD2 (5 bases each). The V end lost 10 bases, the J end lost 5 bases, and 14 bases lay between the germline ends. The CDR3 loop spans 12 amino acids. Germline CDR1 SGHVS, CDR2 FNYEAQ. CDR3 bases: TGTGCCACTTGGGGGTCGGGGGAGACCCAGTACCTC. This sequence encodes CATWGSGETQYL.

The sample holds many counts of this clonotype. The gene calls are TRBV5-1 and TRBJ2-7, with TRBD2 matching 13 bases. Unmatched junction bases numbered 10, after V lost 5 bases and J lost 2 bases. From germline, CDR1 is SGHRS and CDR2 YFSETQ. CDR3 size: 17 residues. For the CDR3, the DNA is TGCGCCAGCAGGCCGGGACTAGCGGGGTTCGGGCCCTACGAGCAGTACTTC. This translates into CASRPGLAGFGPYEQYF. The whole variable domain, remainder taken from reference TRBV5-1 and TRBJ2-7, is KAGVTQTPRYLIKTRGQQVTLSCSPISGHRSVSWYQQTPGQGLQFLFEYFSETQRNKGNFPGRFSGRQFSNSRSEMNVSTLELGDSALYLCASRPGLAGFGPYEQYFGPGTRLTVT.

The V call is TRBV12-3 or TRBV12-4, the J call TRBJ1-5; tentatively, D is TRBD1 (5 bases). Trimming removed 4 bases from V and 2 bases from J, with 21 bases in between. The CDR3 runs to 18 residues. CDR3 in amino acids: CASSSKHRFIRGNQPQHF. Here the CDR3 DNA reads TGTGCCAGCAGTTCGAAACACAGGTTTATTCGTGGCAATCAGCCCCAGCATTTT.

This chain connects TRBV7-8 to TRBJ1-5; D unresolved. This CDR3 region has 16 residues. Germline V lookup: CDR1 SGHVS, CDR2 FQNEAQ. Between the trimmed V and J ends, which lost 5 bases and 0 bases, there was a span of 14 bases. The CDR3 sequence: CASSPSNPYSNQPQHF. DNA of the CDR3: TGTGCCAGCAGCCCCAGTAACCCCTATAGCAATCAGCCCCAGCATTTT.

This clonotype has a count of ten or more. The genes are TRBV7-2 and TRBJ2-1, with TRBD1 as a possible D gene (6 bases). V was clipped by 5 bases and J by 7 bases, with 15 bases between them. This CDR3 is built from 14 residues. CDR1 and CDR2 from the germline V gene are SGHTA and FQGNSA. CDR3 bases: TGTGCCAGCAGCAGAGAGCAGGGGAGAAATGAGCAGTTCTTC. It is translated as CASSREQGRNEQFF.

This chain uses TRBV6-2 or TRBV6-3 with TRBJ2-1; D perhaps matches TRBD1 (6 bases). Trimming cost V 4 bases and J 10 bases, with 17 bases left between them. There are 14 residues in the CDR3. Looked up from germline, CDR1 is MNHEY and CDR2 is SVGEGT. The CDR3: CASSSRTDTYEQFF. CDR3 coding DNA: TGTGCCAGCAGTTCCCGGACAGATACCTACGAGCAGTTCTTC.

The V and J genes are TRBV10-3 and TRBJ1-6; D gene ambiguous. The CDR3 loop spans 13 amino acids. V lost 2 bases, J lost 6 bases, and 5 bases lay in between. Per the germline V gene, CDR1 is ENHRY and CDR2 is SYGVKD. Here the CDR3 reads CAISEEGNSPLHF. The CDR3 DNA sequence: TGTGCCATCAGTGAGGAGGGTAATTCACCCCTCCACTTT.

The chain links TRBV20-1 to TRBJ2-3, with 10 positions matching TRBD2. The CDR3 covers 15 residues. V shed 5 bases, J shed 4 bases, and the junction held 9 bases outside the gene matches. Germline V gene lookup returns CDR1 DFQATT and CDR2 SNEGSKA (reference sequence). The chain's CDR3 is CSASRLAGGSDTQYF. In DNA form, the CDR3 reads TGCAGTGCTTCCCGGTTAGCGGGAGGCTCAGATACGCAGTATTTT.

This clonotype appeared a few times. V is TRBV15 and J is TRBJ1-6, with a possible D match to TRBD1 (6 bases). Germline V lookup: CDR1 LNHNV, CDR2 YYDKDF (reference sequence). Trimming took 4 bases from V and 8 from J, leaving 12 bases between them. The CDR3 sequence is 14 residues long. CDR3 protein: CATSTGQLYSPLHF. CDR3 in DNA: TGTGCCACCAGCACTGGACAGTTGTATTCACCCCTCCACTTT.

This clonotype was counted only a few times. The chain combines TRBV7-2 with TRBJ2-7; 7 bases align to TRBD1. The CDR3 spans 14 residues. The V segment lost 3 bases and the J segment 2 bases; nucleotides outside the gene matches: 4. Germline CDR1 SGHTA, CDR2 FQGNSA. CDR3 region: CASSLKQGTYEQYF. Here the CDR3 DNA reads TGTGCCAGCAGCTTGAAACAGGGGACCTACGAGCAGTACTTC.

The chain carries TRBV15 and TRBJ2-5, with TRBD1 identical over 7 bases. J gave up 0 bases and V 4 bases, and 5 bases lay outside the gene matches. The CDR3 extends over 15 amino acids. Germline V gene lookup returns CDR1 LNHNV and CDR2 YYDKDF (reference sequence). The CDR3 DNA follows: TGTGCCACCAGCACCGGGACAGCGTACCAAGAGACCCAGTACTTC. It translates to CATSTGTAYQETQYF.

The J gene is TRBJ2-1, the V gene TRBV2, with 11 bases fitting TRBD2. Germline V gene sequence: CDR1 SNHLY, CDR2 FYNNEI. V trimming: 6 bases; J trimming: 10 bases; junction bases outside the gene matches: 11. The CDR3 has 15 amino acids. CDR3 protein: CASRDLAGGPGEQFF. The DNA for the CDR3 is TGTGCCAGCAGGGATTTAGCGGGAGGGCCTGGCGAGCAGTTCTTC.

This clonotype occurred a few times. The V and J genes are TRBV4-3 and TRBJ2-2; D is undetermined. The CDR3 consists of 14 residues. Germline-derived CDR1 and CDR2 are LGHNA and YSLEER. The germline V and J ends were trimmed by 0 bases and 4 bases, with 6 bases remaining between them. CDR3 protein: CASSQESSTGELFF. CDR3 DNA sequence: TGCGCCAGCAGCCAAGAATCCAGCACCGGGGAGCTGTTTTTT.

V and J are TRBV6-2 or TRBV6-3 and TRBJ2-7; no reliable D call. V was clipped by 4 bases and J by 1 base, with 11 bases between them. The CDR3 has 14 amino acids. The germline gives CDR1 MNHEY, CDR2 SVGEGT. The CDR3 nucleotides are TGTGCCAGCAGTTCATCCTTGGGGTCCTACGAGCAGTACTTC. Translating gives CASSSSLGSYEQYF.

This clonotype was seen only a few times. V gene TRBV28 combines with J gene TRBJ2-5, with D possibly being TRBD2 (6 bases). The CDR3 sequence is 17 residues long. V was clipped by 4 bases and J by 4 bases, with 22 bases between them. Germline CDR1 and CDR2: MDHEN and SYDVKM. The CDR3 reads CASSSPGLSVGPETQYF. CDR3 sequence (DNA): TGTGCCAGCAGTTCCCCGGGACTCTCAGTGGGTCCAGAGACCCAGTACTTC.

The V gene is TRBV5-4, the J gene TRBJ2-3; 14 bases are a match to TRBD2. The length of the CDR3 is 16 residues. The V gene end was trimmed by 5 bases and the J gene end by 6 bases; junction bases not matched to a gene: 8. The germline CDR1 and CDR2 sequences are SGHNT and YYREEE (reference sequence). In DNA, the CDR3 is TGTGCCAGCAGGGACGGGACTAGCGGGAGTCGGGATACGCAGTATTTT. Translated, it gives CASRDGTSGSRDTQYF. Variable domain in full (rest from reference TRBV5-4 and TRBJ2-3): ETGVTQSPTHLIKTRGQQVTLRCSSQSGHNTVSWYQQALGQGPQFIFQYYREEENGRGNFPPRFSGLQFPNYSSELNVNALELDDSALYLCASRDGTSGSRDTQYFGPGTRLTVL.

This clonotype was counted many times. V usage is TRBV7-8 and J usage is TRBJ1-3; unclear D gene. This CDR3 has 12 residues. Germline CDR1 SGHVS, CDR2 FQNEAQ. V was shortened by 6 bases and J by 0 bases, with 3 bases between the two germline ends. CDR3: CASSNSGNTIYF. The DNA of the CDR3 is TGTGCCAGCAGTAACTCTGGAAACACCATATATTTT.

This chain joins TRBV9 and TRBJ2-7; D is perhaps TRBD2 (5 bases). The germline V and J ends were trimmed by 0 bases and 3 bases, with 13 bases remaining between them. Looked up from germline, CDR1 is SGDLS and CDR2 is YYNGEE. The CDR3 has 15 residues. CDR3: CASSVEHSGNYEQYF. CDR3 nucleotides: TGTGCCAGCAGCGTAGAGCACTCGGGAAACTACGAGCAGTACTTC.